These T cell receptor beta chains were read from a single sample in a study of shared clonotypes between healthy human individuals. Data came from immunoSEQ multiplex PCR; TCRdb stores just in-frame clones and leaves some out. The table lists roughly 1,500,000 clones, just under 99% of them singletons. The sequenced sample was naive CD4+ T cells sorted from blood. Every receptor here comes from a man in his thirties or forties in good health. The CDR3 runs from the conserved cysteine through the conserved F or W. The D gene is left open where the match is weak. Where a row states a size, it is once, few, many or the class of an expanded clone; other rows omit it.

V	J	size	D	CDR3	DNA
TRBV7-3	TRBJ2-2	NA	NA	CASSSTHTGELFF	TGTGCCAGCAGCTCCACCCACACCGGGGAGCTGTTTTTT
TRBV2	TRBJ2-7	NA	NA	CASSTGILGSYEQYF	TGTGCCAGCTCTACAGGGATCCTAGGTTCCTACGAGCAGTACTTC
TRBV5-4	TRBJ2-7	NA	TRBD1	CASSTDRPYEQYF	TGTGCCAGCAGCACGGACAGGCCATACGAGCAGTACTTC
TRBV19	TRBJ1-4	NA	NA	CASSGGTIRTKEKLFF	TGTGCCAGTAGTGGCGGGACCATTCGGACGAAAGAAAAACTGTTTTTT
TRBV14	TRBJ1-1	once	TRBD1	CASSPGQGRGTEAFF	TGTGCCAGCAGCCCGGGACAGGGTAGGGGCACTGAAGCTTTCTTT
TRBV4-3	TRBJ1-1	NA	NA	CASSQEQNAEAFF	TGCGCCAGCAGCCAAGAACAGAACGCTGAAGCTTTCTTT
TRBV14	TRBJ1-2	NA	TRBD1	CASSHEGQGTAGYTF	TGTGCCAGCAGCCATGAGGGACAGGGGACGGCTGGCTACACCTTC
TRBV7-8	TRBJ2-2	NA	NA	CASSSDPDNGELFF	TGTGCCAGCAGCTCAGACCCAGATAATGGGGAGCTGTTTTTT
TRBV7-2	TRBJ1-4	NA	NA	CASSLDRKANEKLFF	TGTGCCAGCAGCTTAGATAGGAAGGCTAATGAAAAACTGTTTTTT
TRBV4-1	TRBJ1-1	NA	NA	CASSRDRGTEAFF	TGCGCCAGCAGCCGGGACCGGGGGACTGAAGCTTTCTTT
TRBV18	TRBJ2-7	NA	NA	CASSGGRQGGDYEQYF	TGTGCCAGCTCGGGTGGACGTCAAGGAGGAGACTACGAGCAGTACTTC
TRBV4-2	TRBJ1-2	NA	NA	CASSQVPPVSGYTF	TGTGCCAGCAGCCAAGTTCCCCCCGTGTCCGGCTACACCTTC
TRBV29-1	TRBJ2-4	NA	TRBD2	CSVETGLAGGGNIQYF	TGCAGCGTTGAAACCGGACTAGCGGGAGGGGGAAACATTCAGTACTTC
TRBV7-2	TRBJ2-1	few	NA	CASSLAWGHNEQFF	TGTGCCAGCAGCTTAGCTTGGGGCCACAATGAGCAGTTCTTC
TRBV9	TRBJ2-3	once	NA	CASSVQHGNTDTQYF	TGTGCCAGCAGCGTTCAACACGGGAACACAGATACGCAGTATTTT
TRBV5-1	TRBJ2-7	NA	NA	CASSPGTYEQYF	TGCGCCAGCAGCCCCGGTACCTACGAGCAGTACTTC
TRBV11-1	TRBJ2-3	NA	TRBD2	CASSQLGAGATDTQYF	TGTGCCAGCAGCCAACTCGGTGCGGGAGCCACAGATACGCAGTATTTT
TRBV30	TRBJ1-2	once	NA	CAGGHLASNYGYTF	TGTGCCGGGGGACACCTGGCATCTAACTATGGCTACACCTTC
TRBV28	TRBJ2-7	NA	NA	CASQKQDYEQYF	TGTGCCAGCCAGAAGCAGGACTACGAGCAGTACTTC
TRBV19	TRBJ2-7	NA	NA	CASTGAIPGTSLKTYEQYF	TGTGCCAGCACTGGGGCAATACCGGGAACCAGCCTAAAAACCTACGAGCAGTACTTC
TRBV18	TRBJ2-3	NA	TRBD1	CASSPTGTGGLSQYF	TGTGCCAGCTCACCTACTGGGACAGGGGGACTCTCGCAGTATTTT
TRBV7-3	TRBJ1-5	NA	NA	CASSLTGARGQPQHF	TGTGCCAGCAGCTTAACCGGGGCTAGGGGTCAGCCCCAGCATTTT
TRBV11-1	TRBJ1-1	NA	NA	CASSLSWSNTEAFF	TGTGCCAGCAGCTTAAGTTGGTCGAACACTGAAGCTTTCTTT
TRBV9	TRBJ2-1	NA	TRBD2	CASSVAHTSGSSHNEQFF	TGTGCCAGCAGCGTAGCCCATACTAGCGGGAGCTCCCACAATGAGCAGTTCTTC
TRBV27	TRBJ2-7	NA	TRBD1	CARIGQGHWTVAYEQYF	TGTGCCAGAATTGGACAGGGGCACTGGACGGTCGCGTACGAGCAGTACTTC
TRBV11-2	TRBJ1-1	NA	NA	CASSRGGVAEAFF	TGTGCCAGCAGCCGCGGGGGGGTGGCTGAAGCTTTCTTT
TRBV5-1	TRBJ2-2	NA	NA	CASSLDPGATGELFF	TGCGCCAGCAGCTTGGATCCGGGAGCGACCGGGGAGCTGTTTTTT